A selection of T cell receptor beta chains follows, all from one sample in a study of monozygotic twins with cystic fibrosis. This table comes from immunoSEQ multiplex PCR, and its TCRdb copy is limited to in-frame clones, with some not included. The table has more than 15,000 clones, 91% seen once. The sample taken for sequencing was blood. The receptors were sampled from a girl aged 2 to 10 with cystic fibrosis. CDR3s include the opening cysteine and the closing phenylalanine or tryptophan. Each record gives: J gene, CDR3 length, clone size, V gene, D gene, CDR3 protein, CDR3 DNA. The D gene is left open where the match is weak. Clone size is not always given. Where it is, it says once, few, many or a class for expanded clones.

j_gene: TRBJ2-3
len: 13
abundance: .
v_gene: TRBV7-8
d_gene: .
CDR3aa: CASSPVRKDTQYF
CDR3nt: TGTGCCAGCAGCCCCGTTAGGAAAGATACGCAGTATTTT

j_gene: TRBJ2-2
len: 15
abundance: .
v_gene: TRBV7-9
d_gene: .
CDR3aa: CASSLPGLNTGELFF
CDR3nt: TGTGCCAGCAGCTTACCGGGGTTAAACACCGGGGAGCTGTTTTTT

j_gene: TRBJ1-2
len: 12
abundance: .
v_gene: TRBV2
d_gene: .
CDR3aa: CASRWGGTGYTF
CDR3nt: TGTGCCAGCCGTTGGGGGGGGACTGGCTACACCTTC

j_gene: TRBJ2-7
len: 16
abundance: few
v_gene: TRBV6-1
d_gene: TRBD1
CDR3aa: CASSDLRTGLSYEQYF
CDR3nt: TGTGCCAGCAGTGATTTGAGGACAGGGCTCTCCTACGAGCAGTACTTC

j_gene: TRBJ2-1
len: 17
abundance: .
v_gene: TRBV19
d_gene: TRBD2
CDR3aa: CASSDASGASSYNEQFF
CDR3nt: TGTGCCAGTAGTGATGCTAGCGGGGCTAGCTCCTACAATGAGCAGTTCTTC

j_gene: TRBJ2-1
len: 13
abundance: .
v_gene: TRBV29-1
d_gene: .
CDR3aa: CSVGGQTYNEQFF
CDR3nt: TGCAGCGTTGGTGGGCAAACCTACAATGAGCAGTTCTTC

j_gene: TRBJ2-2
len: 17
abundance: .
v_gene: TRBV7-2
d_gene: TRBD2
CDR3aa: CASSWTSGGQSTGELFF
CDR3nt: TGTGCCAGCAGCTGGACTAGCGGGGGTCAAAGCACCGGGGAGCTGTTTTTT

j_gene: TRBJ1-4
len: 14
abundance: .
v_gene: TRBV7-9
d_gene: .
CDR3aa: CASSLAMGNEKLFF
CDR3nt: TGTGCCAGCAGCTTAGCGATGGGAAATGAAAAACTGTTTTTT

j_gene: TRBJ2-1
len: 15
abundance: .
v_gene: TRBV19
d_gene: TRBD2
CDR3aa: CASRLAGRSYNEQFF
CDR3nt: TGTGCCAGTAGGCTAGCGGGAAGGTCCTACAATGAGCAGTTCTTC

j_gene: TRBJ1-2
len: 12
abundance: .
v_gene: TRBV2
d_gene: .
CDR3aa: CASSSQDYGYTF
CDR3nt: TGTGCCAGCAGTTCGCAGGACTATGGCTACACCTTC

j_gene: TRBJ2-7
len: 15
abundance: once
v_gene: TRBV27
d_gene: TRBD2
CDR3aa: CASSYSSGGAHEQYF
CDR3nt: TGTGCCAGCAGCTACAGTAGCGGGGGGGCCCACGAGCAGTACTTC

j_gene: TRBJ2-1
len: 14
abundance: .
v_gene: TRBV19
d_gene: .
CDR3aa: CASSPWTAYNEQFF
CDR3nt: TGTGCCAGTAGTCCGTGGACAGCCTACAATGAGCAGTTCTTC

j_gene: TRBJ1-6
len: 15
abundance: .
v_gene: TRBV9
d_gene: .
CDR3aa: CASSGDSTYNSPLHF
CDR3nt: TGTGCCAGCAGCGGGGATTCGACCTATAATTCACCCCTCCACTTT

j_gene: TRBJ2-7
len: 14
abundance: .
v_gene: TRBV5-6
d_gene: .
CDR3aa: CASSLTGTPYEQYF
CDR3nt: TGTGCCAGCAGCTTGACTGGGACACCCTACGAGCAGTACTTC

j_gene: TRBJ2-7
len: 11
abundance: .
v_gene: TRBV18
d_gene: .
CDR3aa: CASSADYEQYF
CDR3nt: TGTGCCAGCTCGGCGGACTACGAGCAGTACTTC

j_gene: TRBJ2-1
len: 17
abundance: .
v_gene: TRBV4-3
d_gene: .
CDR3aa: CASSQSGSTSSYNEQFF
CDR3nt: TGCGCCAGCAGCCAGAGCGGTTCTACTAGCTCCTACAATGAGCAGTTCTTC

j_gene: TRBJ2-7
len: 15
abundance: .
v_gene: TRBV11-2
d_gene: .
CDR3aa: CASSSLRTDSYEQYF
CDR3nt: TGTGCCAGCAGCTCCCTGCGGACGGACTCCTACGAGCAGTACTTC

j_gene: TRBJ2-1
len: 17
abundance: .
v_gene: TRBV28
d_gene: TRBD2
CDR3aa: CASSSTGTSGRRNEQFF
CDR3nt: TGTGCCAGCAGTTCAACCGGGACTAGCGGGAGAAGGAATGAGCAGTTCTTC

j_gene: TRBJ2-5
len: 14
abundance: .
v_gene: TRBV29-1
d_gene: TRBD2
CDR3aa: CSVATGGGWETQYF
CDR3nt: TGCAGCGTTGCGACGGGAGGGGGTTGGGAGACCCAGTACTTC

j_gene: TRBJ1-2
len: 18
abundance: .
v_gene: TRBV28
d_gene: .
CDR3aa: CASSQPLRIGALSYGYTF
CDR3nt: TGTGCCAGCAGTCAGCCACTTCGTATTGGGGCGTTAAGCTATGGCTACACCTTC

j_gene: TRBJ1-1
len: 16
abundance: .
v_gene: TRBV5-1
d_gene: .
CDR3aa: CASSLLALSEETEAFF
CDR3nt: TGCGCCAGCAGCTTGCTTGCACTATCCGAGGAGACTGAAGCTTTCTTT

j_gene: TRBJ1-2
len: 15
abundance: .
v_gene: TRBV14
d_gene: .
CDR3aa: CASSQNPGPGYGYTF
CDR3nt: TGTGCCAGCAGCCAAAATCCGGGCCCTGGCTATGGCTACACCTTC

j_gene: TRBJ1-1
len: 14
abundance: .
v_gene: TRBV11-2
d_gene: .
CDR3aa: CASSLEGTGTEAFF
CDR3nt: TGTGCCAGCAGCTTAGAAGGGACTGGCACTGAAGCTTTCTTT

j_gene: TRBJ1-6
len: 15
abundance: .
v_gene: TRBV5-1
d_gene: TRBD1
CDR3aa: CASSIGTAYNSPLHF
CDR3nt: TGCGCCAGCAGCATCGGGACAGCTTATAATTCACCCCTCCACTTT

j_gene: TRBJ1-6
len: 11
abundance: .
v_gene: TRBV20-1
d_gene: .
CDR3aa: CSAGPYSPLHF
CDR3nt: TGCAGTGCCGGGCCCTATTCACCCCTCCACTTT

j_gene: TRBJ2-7
len: 16
abundance: .
v_gene: TRBV11-2
d_gene: .
CDR3aa: CASSPDRDPSFVRQYF
CDR3nt: TGTGCCAGCAGCCCGGACCGGGACCCGAGTTTTGTGAGGCAGTACTTC

j_gene: TRBJ2-2
len: 14
abundance: .
v_gene: TRBV5-4
d_gene: .
CDR3aa: CASSLGQNTGELFF
CDR3nt: TGTGCCAGCAGCTTGGGACAGAACACCGGGGAGCTGTTTTTT

j_gene: TRBJ2-1
len: 18
abundance: .
v_gene: TRBV2
d_gene: .
CDR3aa: CASSDPTGAGRLKGEQFF
CDR3nt: TGTGCCAGCAGTGACCCCACAGGGGCGGGACGCCTGAAAGGTGAGCAGTTCTTC

j_gene: TRBJ2-1
len: 21
abundance: .
v_gene: TRBV7-6
d_gene: TRBD2
CDR3aa: CASSLAVETSGRATSHNEQFF
CDR3nt: TGTGCCAGCAGCTTAGCCGTAGAGACTAGCGGGAGGGCCACGTCCCACAATGAGCAGTTCTTC

j_gene: TRBJ2-7
len: 18
abundance: .
v_gene: TRBV28
d_gene: TRBD2
CDR3aa: CASSSPLVAGGLISEQYF
CDR3nt: TGTGCCAGCAGCTCCCCATTGGTAGCGGGAGGGTTGATCTCCGAGCAGTACTTC

j_gene: TRBJ1-6
len: 16
abundance: .
v_gene: TRBV30
d_gene: .
CDR3aa: CACTHAGASGNSPLHF
CDR3nt: TGTGCCTGTACGCACGCAGGGGCCTCAGGAAATTCACCCCTCCACTTT

j_gene: TRBJ2-5
len: 15
abundance: .
v_gene: TRBV7-9
d_gene: TRBD2
CDR3aa: CASSLLTSGQETQYF
CDR3nt: TGTGCCAGCAGCCTCCTGACTAGCGGGCAAGAGACCCAGTACTTC

j_gene: TRBJ2-1
len: 15
abundance: .
v_gene: TRBV5-6
d_gene: TRBD2
CDR3aa: CASSWLAGVTNEQFF
CDR3nt: TGTGCCAGCAGCTGGCTAGCGGGGGTTACCAATGAGCAGTTCTTC

j_gene: TRBJ1-1
len: 13
abundance: .
v_gene: TRBV19
d_gene: .
CDR3aa: CASSIPNAREAFF
CDR3nt: TGTGCCAGTAGTATCCCCAACGCGAGGGAAGCTTTCTTT

j_gene: TRBJ1-2
len: 12
abundance: .
v_gene: TRBV9
d_gene: .
CDR3aa: CASSPRDGGYTF
CDR3nt: TGTGCCAGCAGCCCCCGTGACGGGGGCTACACCTTC

j_gene: TRBJ2-1
len: 14
abundance: .
v_gene: TRBV5-6
d_gene: .
CDR3aa: CASSLGQYYNEQFF
CDR3nt: TGTGCCAGCAGCTTGGGACAGTACTACAATGAGCAGTTCTTC

j_gene: TRBJ2-1
len: 13
abundance: .
v_gene: TRBV6-5
d_gene: .
CDR3aa: CASSYPRPNEQFF
CDR3nt: TGTGCCAGCAGTTACCCCAGGCCCAATGAGCAGTTCTTC

j_gene: TRBJ1-1
len: 16
abundance: once
v_gene: TRBV14
d_gene: .
CDR3aa: CASSQEITGWGTEAFF
CDR3nt: TGTGCCAGCAGCCAAGAAATCACAGGGTGGGGCACTGAAGCTTTCTTT

j_gene: TRBJ2-2
len: 15
abundance: few
v_gene: TRBV19
d_gene: .
CDR3aa: CASSIGYLNTGELFF
CDR3nt: TGTGCCAGTAGTATCGGGTATTTGAACACCGGGGAGCTGTTTTTT

j_gene: TRBJ2-2
len: 15
abundance: .
v_gene: TRBV21-1
d_gene: .
CDR3aa: CASSRGHTKTGELFF
CDR3nt: TGTGCCAGCAGCAGGGGACACACGAAGACCGGGGAGCTGTTTTTT

j_gene: TRBJ2-7
len: 15
abundance: .
v_gene: TRBV5-1
d_gene: .
CDR3aa: CASSLGLPPTYEQYF
CDR3nt: TGCGCCAGCAGCTTGGGCCTTCCGCCGACCTACGAGCAGTACTTC

j_gene: TRBJ1-1
len: 13
abundance: .
v_gene: TRBV6-5
d_gene: .
CDR3aa: CASNKNGRTEAFF
CDR3nt: TGTGCCAGCAACAAAAACGGGAGGACTGAAGCTTTCTTT

j_gene: TRBJ2-1
len: 16
abundance: .
v_gene: TRBV30
d_gene: TRBD2
CDR3aa: CAWRGKLGAGVKEQFF
CDR3nt: TGTGCCTGGAGGGGAAAGTTGGGAGCGGGAGTTAAGGAGCAGTTCTTC

j_gene: TRBJ2-7
len: 13
abundance: .
v_gene: TRBV5-5
d_gene: .
CDR3aa: CASSSHRAYEQYF
CDR3nt: TGTGCCAGCAGCTCCCACAGGGCCTACGAGCAGTACTTC

j_gene: TRBJ2-2
len: 15
abundance: .
v_gene: TRBV18
d_gene: TRBD1
CDR3aa: CASSPGTGATGELFF
CDR3nt: TGTGCCAGCTCACCAGGGACAGGGGCCACCGGGGAGCTGTTTTTT

j_gene: TRBJ2-7
len: 13
abundance: .
v_gene: TRBV2
d_gene: .
CDR3aa: CASSIAASYEQYF
CDR3nt: TGTGCCAGCTCGATAGCGGCCTCCTACGAGCAGTACTTC

j_gene: TRBJ2-1
len: 17
abundance: .
v_gene: TRBV27
d_gene: .
CDR3aa: CASSLFPLAPRADEQFF
CDR3nt: TGTGCCAGCAGTTTATTCCCTCTAGCGCCCCGCGCAGATGAGCAGTTCTTC

j_gene: TRBJ2-7
len: 14
abundance: .
v_gene: TRBV5-6
d_gene: TRBD2
CDR3aa: CASSGGGPPYEQYF
CDR3nt: TGTGCCAGCAGCGGGGGAGGGCCCCCCTACGAGCAGTACTTC

j_gene: TRBJ2-7
len: 14
abundance: .
v_gene: TRBV5-6
d_gene: .
CDR3aa: CASSLTGTPYEQYF
CDR3nt: TGTGCCAGCAGCTTGACTGGGACACCCTACGAGCAGTACTTC

j_gene: TRBJ1-5
len: 15
abundance: .
v_gene: TRBV7-8
d_gene: .
CDR3aa: CASSLLQGPSQPQHF
CDR3nt: TGTGCCAGCAGCTTACTACAGGGTCCTAGCCAGCCCCAGCATTTT

j_gene: TRBJ1-1
len: 14
abundance: .
v_gene: TRBV6-1
d_gene: TRBD1
CDR3aa: CASSPGQDGTEAFF
CDR3nt: TGTGCCAGCAGCCCGGGACAGGATGGCACTGAAGCTTTCTTT

j_gene: TRBJ2-7
len: 15
abundance: .
v_gene: TRBV5-1
d_gene: TRBD2
CDR3aa: CASSPGLADHYEQYF
CDR3nt: TGCGCCAGCAGCCCGGGACTAGCGGATCACTACGAGCAGTACTTC

j_gene: TRBJ1-1
len: 14
abundance: .
v_gene: TRBV6-5
d_gene: .
CDR3aa: CASSLAQGFSEAFF
CDR3nt: TGTGCCAGCAGCCTCGCCCAGGGATTCTCTGAAGCTTTCTTT

j_gene: TRBJ2-1
len: 13
abundance: .
v_gene: TRBV14
d_gene: .
CDR3aa: CASGRGPYNEQFF
CDR3nt: TGTGCCAGCGGGAGAGGGCCCTACAATGAGCAGTTCTTC